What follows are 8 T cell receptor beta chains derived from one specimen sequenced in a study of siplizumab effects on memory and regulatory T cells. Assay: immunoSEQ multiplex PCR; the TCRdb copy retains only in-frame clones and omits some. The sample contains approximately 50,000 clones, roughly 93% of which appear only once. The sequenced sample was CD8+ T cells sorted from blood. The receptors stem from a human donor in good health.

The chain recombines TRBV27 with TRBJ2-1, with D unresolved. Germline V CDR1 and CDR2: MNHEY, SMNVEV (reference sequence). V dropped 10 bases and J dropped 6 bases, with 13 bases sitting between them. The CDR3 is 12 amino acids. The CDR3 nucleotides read TGTGCCACCGCCCAATGGCCCAATGAGCAGTTCTTC. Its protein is CATAQWPNEQFF.

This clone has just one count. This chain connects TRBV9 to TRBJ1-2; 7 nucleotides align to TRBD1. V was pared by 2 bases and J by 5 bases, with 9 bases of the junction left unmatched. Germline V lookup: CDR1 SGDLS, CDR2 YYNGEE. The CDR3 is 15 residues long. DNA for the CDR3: TGTGCCAGCAGCGTCACCGGGACAGTCGCTTATGGCTACACCTTC. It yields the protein CASSVTGTVAYGYTF. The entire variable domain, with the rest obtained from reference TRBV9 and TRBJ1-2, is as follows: DSGVTQTPKHLITATGQRVTLRCSPRSGDLSVYWYQQSLDQGLQFLIQYYNGEERAKGNILERFSAQQFPDLHSELNLSSLELGDSALYFCASSVTGTVAYGYTFGSGTRLTVV.

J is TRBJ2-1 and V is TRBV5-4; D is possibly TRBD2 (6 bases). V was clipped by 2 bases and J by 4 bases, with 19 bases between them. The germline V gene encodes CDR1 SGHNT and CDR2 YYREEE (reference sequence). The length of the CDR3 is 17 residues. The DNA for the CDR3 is TGTGCCAGCAGCTTCTCTAGCGAGACAAGGTGGTACAATGAGCAGTTCTTC. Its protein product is CASSFSSETRWYNEQFF.

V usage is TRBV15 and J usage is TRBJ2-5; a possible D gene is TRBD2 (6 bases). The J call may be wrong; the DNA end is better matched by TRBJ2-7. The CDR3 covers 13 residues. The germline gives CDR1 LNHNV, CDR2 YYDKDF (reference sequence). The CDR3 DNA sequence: TGTGCCACCGCGCCGGGAGTTGGGTACGAGCAGTACTTC. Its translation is CATAPGVGYEQYF.

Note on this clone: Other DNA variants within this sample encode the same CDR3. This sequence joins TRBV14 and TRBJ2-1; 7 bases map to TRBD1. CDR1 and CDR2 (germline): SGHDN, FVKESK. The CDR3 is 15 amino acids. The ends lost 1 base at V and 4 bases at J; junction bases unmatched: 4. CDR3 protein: CASSQGQGPYNEQFF. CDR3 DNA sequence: TGTGCCAGCAGCCAAGGACAGGGCCCTTACAATGAGCAGTTCTTC.

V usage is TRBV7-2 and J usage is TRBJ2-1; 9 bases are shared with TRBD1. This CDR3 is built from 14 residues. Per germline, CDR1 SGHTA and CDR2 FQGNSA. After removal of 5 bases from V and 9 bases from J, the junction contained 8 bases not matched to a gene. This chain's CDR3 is CASSPRDRAFEQFF. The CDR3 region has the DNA TGTGCCAGCAGCCCGCGGGACAGGGCTTTTGAGCAGTTCTTC.

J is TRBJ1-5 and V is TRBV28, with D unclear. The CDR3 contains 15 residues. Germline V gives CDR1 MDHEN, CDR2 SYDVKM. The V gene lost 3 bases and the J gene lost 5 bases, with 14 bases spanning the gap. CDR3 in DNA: TGTGCCAGCAGTTTCGTTTACGAAGGCCATCAGCCCCAGCATTTT. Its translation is CASSFVYEGHQPQHF.

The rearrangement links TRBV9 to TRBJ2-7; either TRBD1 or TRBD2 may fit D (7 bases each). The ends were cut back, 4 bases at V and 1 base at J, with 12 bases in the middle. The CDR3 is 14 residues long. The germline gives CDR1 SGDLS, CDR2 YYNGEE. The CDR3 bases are TGTGCCAGCAGCTCAGGGGGGGGTTCCTACGAGCAGTACTTC. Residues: CASSSGGGSYEQYF. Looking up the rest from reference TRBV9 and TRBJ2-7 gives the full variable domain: DSGVTQTPKHLITATGQRVTLRCSPRSGDLSVYWYQQSLDQGLQFLIQYYNGEERAKGNILERFSAQQFPDLHSELNLSSLELGDSALYFCASSSGGGSYEQYFGPGTRLTVT.